Listed below are T cell receptor beta chains from one sample, sequenced in a study of blood T cell repertoires in COVID-19. Assay used: immunoSEQ multiplex PCR; TCRdb lists only in-frame clones, some missing. Of around 300,000 clones listed, under 90% were seen once; the top ten hold less than 3.5%. Sequences were obtained from peripheral blood. The receptors were gathered from a woman aged 25 to 45 with COVID-19, enrolled during active disease. Both conserved end residues are trimmed from each CDR3. D genes are given only for firm matches.

V	J	D	CDR3
TRBV25-1	TRBJ1-3	-	ASSTRGNTIY
TRBV4-1	TRBJ2-7	TRBD2	ASSQDGKREGNEQY
TRBV6-5	TRBJ1-2	-	ASSYSTGPANYGYT
TRBV11-2	TRBJ2-3	-	ASSAQAGSLAPAHNTQY
TRBV30	TRBJ2-7	-	AWSTPLPTAVTQY
TRBV5-1	TRBJ1-5	-	ASSLEGGYQPQH
TRBV11-2	TRBJ2-2	TRBD2	ASGRGLAGWGELF
TRBV7-9	TRBJ1-6	-	ASSSDNSYNSPLH
TRBV28	TRBJ1-2	-	ASSLAGDYGYT
TRBV5-6	TRBJ2-5	TRBD1	ASSWDREETQY
TRBV30	TRBJ1-1	-	AWSGSRVNTEAF
TRBV5-8	TRBJ2-7	TRBD1	ASSWGQGIHEQY
TRBV3-1/TRBV3-2	TRBJ2-5	-	ASSQDPGEAETQY
TRBV30	TRBJ1-5	TRBD1	AWSRDRGGNQPQH